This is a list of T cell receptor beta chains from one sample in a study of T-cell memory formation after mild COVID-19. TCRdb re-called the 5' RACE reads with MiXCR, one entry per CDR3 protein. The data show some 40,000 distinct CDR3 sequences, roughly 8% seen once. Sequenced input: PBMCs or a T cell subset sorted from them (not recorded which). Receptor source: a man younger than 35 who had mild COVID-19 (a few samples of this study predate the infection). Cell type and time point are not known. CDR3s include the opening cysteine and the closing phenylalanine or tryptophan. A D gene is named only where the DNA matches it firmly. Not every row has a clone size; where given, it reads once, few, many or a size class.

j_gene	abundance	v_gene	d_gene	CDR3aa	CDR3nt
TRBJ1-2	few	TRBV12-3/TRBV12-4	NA	CASSPGGGYTF	TGTGCCAGCAGTCCGGGTGGTGGCTACACCTTC
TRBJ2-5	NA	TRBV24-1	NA	CATSDLTVPETQYF	TGTGCCACCAGTGACCTCACTGTCCCTGAGACCCAGTACTTC
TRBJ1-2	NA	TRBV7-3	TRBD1	CASSTGTGGGYTF	TGTGCCAGCAGCACCGGGACAGGGGGCGGCTACACCTTC
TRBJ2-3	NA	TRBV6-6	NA	CASSYIPLGRTDTQYF	TGTGCCAGCAGTTACATACCCTTGGGGCGCACAGATACGCAGTATTTT
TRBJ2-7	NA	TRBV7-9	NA	CASSLVGGGAYEQYF	TGTGCCAGCAGCTTAGTGGGTGGTGGGGCCTACGAGCAGTACTTC
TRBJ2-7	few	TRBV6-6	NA	CASSPSDGSSYEQYF	TGTGCCAGCAGCCCATCCGACGGGAGCTCCTACGAGCAGTACTTC
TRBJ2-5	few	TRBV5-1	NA	CASGQNRAGETQYF	TGCGCCAGCGGACAAAACAGGGCGGGGGAGACCCAGTACTTC
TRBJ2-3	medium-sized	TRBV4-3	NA	CASSQSGGFYGTQYF	TGCGCCAGCAGCCAGTCAGGCGGGTTCTACGGTACGCAGTATTTT
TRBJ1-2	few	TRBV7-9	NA	CASSALGGAGYTF	TGTGCCAGCAGCGCCCTCGGCGGAGCAGGCTACACCTTC
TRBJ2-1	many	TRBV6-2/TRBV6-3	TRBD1	CASRGTGSNEQFF	TGTGCCAGCAGAGGGACAGGGAGCAATGAGCAGTTCTTC
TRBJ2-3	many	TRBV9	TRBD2	CASSPLAGADTDTQYF	TGTGCCAGCAGCCCACTAGCGGGGGCCGACACAGATACGCAGTATTTT